This T cell receptor beta chain was identified in a study of cytomegalovirus exposure and HLA in healthy donors. Points from the study as a whole: Earlier analysis yielded a pattern in which most TCR beta V segments were productive about 87% or about 30% of the time.

This clone was counted between two and nine times. Its cognate antigen is unknown. The PCR was carried out with 60 Vbeta primers and 13 Jbeta primers. Repertoires were generated with immunoSEQ multiplex PCR, while TCRdb's copy carries only in-frame clones and drops some. The table includes approximately 120,000 clones, 70% to 85% detected once. The TCR was taken from a man between 18 and 35 years old in good health and CMV-seronegative. Source material: PBMCs.

CDR3 DNA sequence: TGTGCCAGCAGCTTAGGACAGCCGAACACTGAAGCTTTCTTT. Its translation: CASSLGQPNTEAFF. The chain uses TRBV11-1 and TRBJ1-1, with D perhaps TRBD1 (5 bases). The length of the CDR3 is 14 residues. The ends were cut back, 1 base at V and 1 base at J, with 7 bases in the middle. The germline CDR1 and CDR2 sequences are SGHAT and FQDESV (reference sequence). Full variable domain (outside the CDR3, taken from reference TRBV11-1 and TRBJ1-1): EAEVAQSPRYKITEKSQAVAFWCDPISGHATLYWYRQILGQGPELLVQFQDESVVDDSQLPKDRFSAERLKGVDSTLKIQPAELGDSAMYLCASSLGQPNTEAFFGQGTRLTVV.